The 8 T cell receptor beta chains below come from one sample, sequenced in a study of T cells in Graves' hyperthyroidism and ophthalmopathy. RNA transcripts served as the template for amplifying TCR beta CDR3 regions. HTBI primers were used for first-round RT-PCR of the TCR CDR3. TCRdb itself ran the multiplex PCR reads through MiXCR, one entry per CDR3 protein. The table includes roughly 600,000 distinct CDR3 sequences, more than 14% detected once. Sequences were obtained from blood. The receptor set was obtained from a woman in her forties or fifties with Graves' ophthalmopathy.

This clonotype was detected many times. V and J are TRBV12-3 or TRBV12-4 and TRBJ2-1; perhaps TRBD2 as D (6 bases). V dropped 8 bases and J dropped 3 bases, with 14 bases sitting between them. This CDR3 is built from 14 residues. As DNA, the CDR3 is TGTGCCAGCGTCTGGTCGGGAGACTACAATGAGCAGTTCTTC. Amino acids: CASVWSGDYNEQFF.

This clonotype occurred a few times. The chain combines TRBV20-1 with TRBJ2-7; 9 bases are shared with TRBD1. The CDR3 extends over 12 amino acids. Germline trimming cut 4 bases from V and 6 bases from J; bases unmatched to any gene: 4. Looked up from germline, CDR1 is DFQATT and CDR2 is SNEGSKA (reference sequence). In DNA, the CDR3 is TGCAGTGCTACGGGACAGGGAACCGAGCAGTACTTC. It codes for CSATGQGTEQYF.

This clonotype was detected only a few times. The chain recombines TRBV6-2 or TRBV6-3 with TRBJ1-2, with a tentative D call TRBD1 (5 bases). V lost 7 bases and J lost 2, with 11 bases in between. Germline V gene data show CDR1 as MNHEY and CDR2 as SVGEGT. CDR3 size: 13 residues. The chain's CDR3 is CASTSGENYGYTF. CDR3 DNA: TGTGCCAGCACCTCGGGGGAGAACTATGGCTACACCTTC.

This clonotype has ten or more counts. The chain is built from TRBV7-2 and TRBJ2-5; tentatively, D is TRBD1 (5 bases). The V gene's germline CDR1 is SGHTA and CDR2 FQGNSA. Trimming cost V 1 base and J 6 bases, with 15 bases left between them. The CDR3 totals 15 residues. The CDR3 reads CASSLDQGAAKTQYF. The CDR3 DNA reads as TGTGCCAGCAGCTTAGATCAAGGGGCTGCGAAGACCCAGTACTTC.

This clonotype was recorded many times. V usage is TRBV30 and J usage is TRBJ2-7, with TRBD2 as a possible D gene (6 bases). V gave up 0 bases and J gave up 3 bases, with 15 bases separating them. The germline CDR1 and CDR2 sequences are GTSNPN and SVGIG (reference sequence). The CDR3 sequence is 15 residues long. The CDR3 region is CAWSVKGLSNYEQYF. The CDR3 DNA sequence: TGTGCCTGGAGTGTAAAGGGACTCTCAAACTACGAGCAGTACTTC.

The sample holds a few counts of this clonotype. The chain joins TRBV20-1 to TRBJ1-5; tentatively, D is TRBD1 (5 bases). Germline CDR1 and CDR2: DFQATT and SNEGSKA (reference sequence). Trimming took 5 bases from V and 5 from J, leaving 7 bases between them. The CDR3 extends over 11 amino acids. The CDR3 DNA sequence: TGCAGTGCTGGGGGGGATCAGCCCCAGCATTTT. It specifies CSAGGDQPQHF.

This clonotype was seen at least ten times. The chain employs TRBV6-1 and TRBJ2-7; unclear D gene. Germline lookup yields CDR1 MNHNS and CDR2 SASEGT. The CDR3 contains 13 residues. V lost 5 bases, J lost 6 bases, and 14 bases lay in between. The CDR3 DNA reads TGTGCCAGCAGTAATAGGAGAAATGGCGAGCAGTACTTC. It yields the protein CASSNRRNGEQYF.

This clonotype was counted a few times. The chain combines TRBV20-1 with TRBJ2-2; TRBD2 matches 10 bases. Trimming removed 6 bases from V and 7 bases from J; junction bases left unmatched: 11. The CDR3 is 15 residues long. Germline V gene data show CDR1 as DFQATT and CDR2 as SNEGSKA (reference sequence). The CDR3 coding sequence is TGCAGTGCCCCCCTTCGGCTAGCGGGAGTCGGGGAGCTGTTTTTT. Translation gives CSAPLRLAGVGELFF.